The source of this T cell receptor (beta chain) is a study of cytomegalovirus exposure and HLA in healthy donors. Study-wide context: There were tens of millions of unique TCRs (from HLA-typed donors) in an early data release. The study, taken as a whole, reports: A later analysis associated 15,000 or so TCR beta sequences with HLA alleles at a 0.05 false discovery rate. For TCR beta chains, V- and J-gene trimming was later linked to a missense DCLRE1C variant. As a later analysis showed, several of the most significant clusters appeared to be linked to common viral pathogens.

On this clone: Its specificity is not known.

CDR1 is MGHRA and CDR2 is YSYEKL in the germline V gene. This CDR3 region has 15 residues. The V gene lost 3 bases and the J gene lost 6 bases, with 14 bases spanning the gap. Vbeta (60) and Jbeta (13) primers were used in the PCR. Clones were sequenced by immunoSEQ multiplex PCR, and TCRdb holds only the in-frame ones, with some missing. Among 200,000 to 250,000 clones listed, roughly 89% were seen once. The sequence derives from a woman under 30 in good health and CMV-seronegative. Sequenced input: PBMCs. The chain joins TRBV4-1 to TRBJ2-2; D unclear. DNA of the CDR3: TGCGCCAGCAGCCATCTCGCTCTCGAGGCCGGGGAGCTGTTTTTT. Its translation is CASSHLALEAGELFF.